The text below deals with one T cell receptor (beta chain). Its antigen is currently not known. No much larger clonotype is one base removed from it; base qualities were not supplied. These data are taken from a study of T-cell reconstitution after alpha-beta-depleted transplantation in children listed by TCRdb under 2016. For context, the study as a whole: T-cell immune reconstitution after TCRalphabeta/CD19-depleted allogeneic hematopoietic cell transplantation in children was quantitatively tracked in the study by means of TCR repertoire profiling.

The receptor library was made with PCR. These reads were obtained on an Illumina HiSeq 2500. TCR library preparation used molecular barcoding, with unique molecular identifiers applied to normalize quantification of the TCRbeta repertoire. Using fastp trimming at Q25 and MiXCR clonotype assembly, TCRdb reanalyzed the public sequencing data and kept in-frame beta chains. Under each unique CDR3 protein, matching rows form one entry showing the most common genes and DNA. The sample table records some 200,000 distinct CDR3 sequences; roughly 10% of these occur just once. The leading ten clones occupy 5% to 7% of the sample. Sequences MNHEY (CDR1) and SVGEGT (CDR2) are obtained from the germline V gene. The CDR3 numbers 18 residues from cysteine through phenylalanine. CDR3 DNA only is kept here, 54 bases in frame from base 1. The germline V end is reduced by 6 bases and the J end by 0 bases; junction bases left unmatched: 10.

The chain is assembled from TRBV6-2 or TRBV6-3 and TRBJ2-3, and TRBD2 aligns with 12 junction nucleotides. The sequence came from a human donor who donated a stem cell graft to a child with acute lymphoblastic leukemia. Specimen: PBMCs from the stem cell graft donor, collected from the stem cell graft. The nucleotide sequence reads TGTGCCAGCAGGCCGACTAGCGGGGGAGCCACTAGCACAGATACGCAGTATTTT. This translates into CASRPTSGGATSTDTQYF.